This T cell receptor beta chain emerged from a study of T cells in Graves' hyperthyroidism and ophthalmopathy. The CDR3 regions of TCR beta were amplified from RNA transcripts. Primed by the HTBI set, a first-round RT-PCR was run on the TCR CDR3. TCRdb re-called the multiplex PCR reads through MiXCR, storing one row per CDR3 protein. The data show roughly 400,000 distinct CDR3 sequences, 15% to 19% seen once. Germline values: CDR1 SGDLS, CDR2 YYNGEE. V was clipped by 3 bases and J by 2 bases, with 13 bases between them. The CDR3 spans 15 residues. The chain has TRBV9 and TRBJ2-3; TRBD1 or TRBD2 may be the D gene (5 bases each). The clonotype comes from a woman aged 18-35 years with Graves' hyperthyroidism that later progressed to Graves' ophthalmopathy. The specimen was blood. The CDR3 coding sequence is TGTGCCAGCAGCGACCTCCGGGACGCCACAGATACGCAGTATTTT. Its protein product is CASSDLRDATDTQYF.